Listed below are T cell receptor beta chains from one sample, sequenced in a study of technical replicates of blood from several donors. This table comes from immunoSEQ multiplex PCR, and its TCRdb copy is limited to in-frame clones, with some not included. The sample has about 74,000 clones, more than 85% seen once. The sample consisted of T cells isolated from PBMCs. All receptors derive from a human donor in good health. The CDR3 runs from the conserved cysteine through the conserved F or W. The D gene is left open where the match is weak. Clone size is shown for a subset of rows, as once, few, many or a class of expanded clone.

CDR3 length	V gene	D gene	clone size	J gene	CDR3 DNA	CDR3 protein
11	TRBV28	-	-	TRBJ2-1	TGTGCCAGCAGTTCCCAGTGGGAGCAGTTCTTC	CASSSQWEQFF
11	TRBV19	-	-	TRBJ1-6	TGTGCCAGTAGTACCGGTATATCCCTCCACTTT	CASSTGISLHF
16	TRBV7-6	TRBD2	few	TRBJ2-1	TGTGCCAGCAGCTTGAATAGCGGGAGCCCCTACAATGAGCAGTTCTTC	CASSLNSGSPYNEQFF
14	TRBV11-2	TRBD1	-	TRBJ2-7	TGTGCCAGCAGCTTCCGGGACAGGGTGATCGAGCAGTACTTC	CASSFRDRVIEQYF
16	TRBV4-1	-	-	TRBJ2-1	TGCGCCAGCAGCTATCGACTAGTCGGGCCCTACAATGAGCAGTTCTTC	CASSYRLVGPYNEQFF
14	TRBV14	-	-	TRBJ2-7	TGTGCCAGCAGCCAAGATATCGTCTTCTACGAGCAGTACTTC	CASSQDIVFYEQYF
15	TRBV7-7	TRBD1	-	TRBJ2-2	TGTGCTAGCAGCTTACTGGGACAGGGGACCGGGGAGCTGTTTTTT	CASSLLGQGTGELFF
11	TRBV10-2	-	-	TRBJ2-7	TGCGCCAGCAGTGCAGTCGCCGAGCAGTACTTC	CASSAVAEQYF
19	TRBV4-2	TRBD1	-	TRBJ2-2	TGTGCCAGCAGCCGAATATCGGGACAGGGGGCGCGGAACACCGGGGAGCTGTTTTTT	CASSRISGQGARNTGELFF
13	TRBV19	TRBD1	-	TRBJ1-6	TGTGCCAGTAGTAACGGACAGGGTACACCCCTCCACTTT	CASSNGQGTPLHF
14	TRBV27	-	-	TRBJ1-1	TGTGCCAGCAGTTTCGGGCAGGGGAACACTGAAGCTTTCTTT	CASSFGQGNTEAFF
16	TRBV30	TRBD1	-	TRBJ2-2	TGTGCCTGGAGTGATAGAACAGGGGGTTTCACCGGGGAGCTGTTTTTT	CAWSDRTGGFTGELFF
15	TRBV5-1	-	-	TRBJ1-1	TGCGCCAGCAGCTTGGCGGTGGGCGGGTTCACTGAAGCTTTCTTT	CASSLAVGGFTEAFF
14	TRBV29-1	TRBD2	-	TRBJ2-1	TGCAGCGTCCGAAGGACTAGCAACTACAATGAGCAGTTCTTC	CSVRRTSNYNEQFF
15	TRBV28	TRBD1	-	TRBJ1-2	TGTGCCAGCCAAAGGGGGACAGGGGGCAACTATGGCTACACCTTC	CASQRGTGGNYGYTF
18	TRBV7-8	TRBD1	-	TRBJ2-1	TGTGCCAGCAGGGGCGTAAGGACAGGGGGCGGGTGGCACAATGAGCAGTTCTTC	CASRGVRTGGGWHNEQFF
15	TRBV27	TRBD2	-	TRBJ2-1	TGTGCCAGCAGTTTCCTAGCGGGAGAAAGGCATGAGCAGTTCTTC	CASSFLAGERHEQFF
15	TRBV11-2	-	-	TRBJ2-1	TGTGCCAGCAGCTTAGGAACAGGGAGCTCGAATGAGCAGTTCTTC	CASSLGTGSSNEQFF
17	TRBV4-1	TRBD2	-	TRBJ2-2	TGCGCCAGCAGAACCCTGGGACTAGCGGTGAACACCGGGGAGCTGTTTTTT	CASRTLGLAVNTGELFF
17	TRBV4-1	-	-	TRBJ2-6	TGCGCCAGCAGCATACAGGAGACAAGCTCTGGGGCCAACGTCCTGACTTTC	CASSIQETSSGANVLTF
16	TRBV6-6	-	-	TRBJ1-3	TGTGCCAGCAGTTACTCGCGGGTCCGTAGTGGAAACACCATATATTTT	CASSYSRVRSGNTIYF
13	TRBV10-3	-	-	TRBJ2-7	TGTGCCATCAGTGAAGGCAGGGTGAGCGAGCAGTACTTC	CAISEGRVSEQYF
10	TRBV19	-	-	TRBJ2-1	TGTGCCAGTGTCGGAGATGAGCAGTTCTTC	CASVGDEQFF
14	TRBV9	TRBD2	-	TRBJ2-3	TGTGCCAGCAGCGTGTGGGGGGGAACAGATACGCAGTATTTT	CASSVWGGTDTQYF
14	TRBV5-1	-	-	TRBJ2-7	TGCGCCAGCGGCCCGTCGACGGGCTCCTACGAGCAGTACTTC	CASGPSTGSYEQYF
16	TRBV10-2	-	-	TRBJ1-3	TGCGCCAGCAGTGAGAATTTAGCAAGCTCTGGAAACACCATATATTTT	CASSENLASSGNTIYF
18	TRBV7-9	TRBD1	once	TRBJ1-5	TGTGCCAGCAGCCAGGGGACAGGGCGCCATGATAGCAATCAGCCCCAGCATTTT	CASSQGTGRHDSNQPQHF
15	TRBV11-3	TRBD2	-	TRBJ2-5	TGTGCCAGCAGACCCGGACTAGCCCGAGGGGAGACCCAGTACTTC	CASRPGLARGETQYF
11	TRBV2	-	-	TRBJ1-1	TGTGCCAGCTTGGGGCCAGGAGAAGCTTTCTTT	CASLGPGEAFF
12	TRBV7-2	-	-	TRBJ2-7	TGTGCCAGCAGCTTAGAGAGGGTAGAGCAGTACTTC	CASSLERVEQYF
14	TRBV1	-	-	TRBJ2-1	TGCACCAGCAGCCAAGAATGGACGGGGAATGAGCAGTTCTTC	CTSSQEWTGNEQFF
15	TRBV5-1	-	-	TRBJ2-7	TGCGCCAGCAGCTTGACGTGGACAGACTCCTACGAGCAGTACTTC	CASSLTWTDSYEQYF
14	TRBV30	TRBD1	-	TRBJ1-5	TGTGCCTGGGCGCGGACAGGGACCAATCAGCCCCAGCATTTT	CAWARTGTNQPQHF
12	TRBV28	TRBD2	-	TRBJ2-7	TGTGCCAGTATGGGGGGGACCTACGAGCAGTACTTC	CASMGGTYEQYF
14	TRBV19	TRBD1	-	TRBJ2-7	TGTGCCAGTTCGTTCGGACAGGGATCCTACGAGCAGTACTTC	CASSFGQGSYEQYF
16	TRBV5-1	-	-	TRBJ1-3	TGCGCCAGCAGCCTGGCAGGGTTGGGGCTCGGAAACACCATATATTTT	CASSLAGLGLGNTIYF
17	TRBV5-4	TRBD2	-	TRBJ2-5	TGTGCCAGCAGCTTCTTAATCAGCGGGGGGGACCAAGAGACCCAGTACTTC	CASSFLISGGDQETQYF
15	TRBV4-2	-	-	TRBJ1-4	TGTGCCAGCAGCCAAGATGTAACAGGGTTTGAGAAACTGTTTTTT	CASSQDVTGFEKLFF
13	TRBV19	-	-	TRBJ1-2	TGTGCCAGTAGTATAAAGGACTACTATGGCTACACCTTC	CASSIKDYYGYTF
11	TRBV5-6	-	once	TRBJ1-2	TGTGCCAGCAGCTTGATACAGGCCATCACCTTC	CASSLIQAITF
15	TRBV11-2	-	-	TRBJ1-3	TGTGCCAGCAGCCGGTCGGGGTTCTCTGGAAACACCATATATTTT	CASSRSGFSGNTIYF
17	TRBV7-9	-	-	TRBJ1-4	TGTGCCAGCAGCTTAGCCATCCGGGGGACAACTAATGAAAAACTGTTTTTT	CASSLAIRGTTNEKLFF
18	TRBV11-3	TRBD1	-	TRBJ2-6	TGTGCCAGCAGCTTAGGGACAGGACCCCTCTCTGGGGCCAACGTCCTGACTTTC	CASSLGTGPLSGANVLTF
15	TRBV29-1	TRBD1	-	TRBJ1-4	TGCAGCGCGCGGGGACCCGGGACAGAGAATGAAAAACTGTTTTTT	CSARGPGTENEKLFF
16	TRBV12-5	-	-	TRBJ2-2	TGTGCTAGTGGTTTGGTAGTCGGGAAGAACACCGGGGAGCTGTTTTTT	CASGLVVGKNTGELFF
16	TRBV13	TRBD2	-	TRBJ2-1	TGTGCCAGCAGCCCACGCGGGGGAGCCTCCTACAATGAGCAGTTCTTC	CASSPRGGASYNEQFF
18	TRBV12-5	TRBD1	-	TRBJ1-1	TGTGCTAGTGGTGCCCGATCCGGGACAGCGTTTGGCAGGACTGAAGCTTTCTTT	CASGARSGTAFGRTEAFF
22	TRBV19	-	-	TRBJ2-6	TGTGCCAGTAGTGCCGGGATCGGGACATACCCGCTGGGCCACTCTGGGGCCAACGTCCTGACTTTC	CASSAGIGTYPLGHSGANVLTF
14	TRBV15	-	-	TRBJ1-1	TGTGCCACCAGCAGAAATGAACAAAACACTGAAGCTTTCTTT	CATSRNEQNTEAFF
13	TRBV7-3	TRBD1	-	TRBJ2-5	TGTGCCAGCAGAGGGGACAGCCAAGAGACCCAGTACTTC	CASRGDSQETQYF
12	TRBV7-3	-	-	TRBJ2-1	TGTGCCAGCGGTTACAGGGAAGGTGAGCAGTTCTTC	CASGYREGEQFF